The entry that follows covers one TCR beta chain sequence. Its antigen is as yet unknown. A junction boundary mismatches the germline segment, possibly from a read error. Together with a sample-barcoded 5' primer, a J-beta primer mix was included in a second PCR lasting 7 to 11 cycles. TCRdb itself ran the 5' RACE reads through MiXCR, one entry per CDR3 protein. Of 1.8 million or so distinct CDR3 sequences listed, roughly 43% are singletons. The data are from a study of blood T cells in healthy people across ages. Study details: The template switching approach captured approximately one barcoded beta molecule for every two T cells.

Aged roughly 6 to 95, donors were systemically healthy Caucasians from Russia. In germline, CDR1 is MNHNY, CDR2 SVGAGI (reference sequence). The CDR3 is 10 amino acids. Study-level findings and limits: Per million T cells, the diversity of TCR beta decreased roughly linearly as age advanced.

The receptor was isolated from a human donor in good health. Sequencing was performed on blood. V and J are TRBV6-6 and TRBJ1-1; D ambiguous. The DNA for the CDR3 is TGTGCCTGCAGCCGCGCTGAAGCTTTCTTT. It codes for CACSRAEAFF.